The 25 T cell receptor beta chains below were found in one sample sequenced in a study of blood T cell repertoires in COVID-19. This table comes from immunoSEQ multiplex PCR, and its TCRdb copy is limited to in-frame clones, with some not included. The repertoire holds some 150,000 clones, with 60% to 85% as singletons. Sequenced material: peripheral blood. The source of these receptors is a man at least 80 years old with acute or convalescent COVID-19.

This clone was found a few times. The J gene is TRBJ1-2, the V gene TRBV18; unclear D gene. This CDR3 contains 13 residues. Germline assignment: CDR1 KGHSH and CDR2 LQKENI. The V end lost 0 bases, the J end lost 6 bases, and 8 bases lay between the germline ends. The CDR3 DNA follows: TGTGCCAGCTCACCACCGGCATTACATGGCTACACCTTC. Protein: CASSPPALHGYTF. The complete variable domain, with remaining parts taken from reference TRBV18 and TRBJ1-2, reads NAGVMQNPRHLVRRRGQEARLRCSPMKGHSHVYWYRQLPEEGLKFMVYLQKENIIDESGMPKERFSAEFPKEGPSILRIQQVVRGDSAAYFCASSPPALHGYTFGSGTRLTVV.

The chain has TRBV2 and TRBJ2-2; no definite D call. Trimming took 0 bases from V and 4 from J, leaving 3 bases between them. Looked up from germline, CDR1 is SNHLY and CDR2 is FYNNEI. This CDR3 region has 13 residues. The CDR3 DNA follows: TGTGCCAGCAGTGAAGCCCGCACCGGGGAGCTGTTTTTT. The encoded protein is CASSEARTGELFF.

V usage is TRBV5-8 and J usage is TRBJ1-2; TRBD1 is a possible D gene (5 bases). The CDR3 covers 13 residues. The germline V gene has CDR1 SGHTS and CDR2 YDEGEE. Trimming left V 7 bases short and J 8 bases short, with 18 bases between. The CDR3 sequence: CASLGAGWGGYTF. Here the CDR3 DNA reads TGTGCCAGCCTTGGGGCAGGATGGGGCGGCTACACCTTC.

This sequence joins TRBV6-5 and TRBJ2-7; 7 bases are shared with TRBD2. Per the germline V gene, CDR1 is MNHEY and CDR2 is SVGAGI. This CDR3 contains 16 residues. V dropped 2 bases and J dropped 0; count of bases not matched to a gene: 7. CDR3 loop: CASSYGGGSISYEQYF. In nucleotides, the CDR3 is TGTGCCAGCAGTTACGGGGGGGGGAGTATCTCCTACGAGCAGTACTTC.

This clone was detected once. The chain employs TRBV6-5 and TRBJ1-6; no clear D gene. Germline CDR1 reads MNHEY; CDR2 reads SVGAGI. The CDR3 consists of 16 residues. The V gene lost 0 bases and the J gene lost 5 bases, with 11 bases spanning the gap. Here the CDR3 reads CASSYSLLNHNSPLHF. Written as DNA, the CDR3 is TGTGCCAGCAGTTACTCCCTCCTTAATCATAATTCACCCCTCCACTTT.

The rearrangement joins TRBV9 to TRBJ2-5; TRBD1 matches 8 bases. The V and J ends lost 0 bases and 2 bases, in that order; junction bases with no gene match: 15. Germline V gives CDR1 SGDLS, CDR2 YYNGEE. The CDR3 extends over 19 amino acids. The CDR3 nucleotides are TGTGCCAGCAGCGTAGCTACTTCCGGGACAGGTCCCTTTCAAGAGACCCAGTACTTC. This codes for CASSVATSGTGPFQETQYF. Full variable domain (remainder filled in from reference TRBV9 and TRBJ2-5): DSGVTQTPKHLITATGQRVTLRCSPRSGDLSVYWYQQSLDQGLQFLIQYYNGEERAKGNILERFSAQQFPDLHSELNLSSLELGDSALYFCASSVATSGTGPFQETQYFGPGTRLLVL.

V is TRBV6-5 and J is TRBJ2-2; D may be TRBD1 (6 bases). Trimming stripped 6 bases from V and 1 base from J, with 9 bases between. From germline, CDR1 is MNHEY and CDR2 SVGAGI. The CDR3 length is 14 residues. CDR3 protein: CASRATGNTGELFF. CDR3 sequence (DNA): TGTGCCAGCAGGGCGACAGGGAACACCGGGGAGCTGTTTTTT.

This clone appeared a few times. This chain connects TRBV7-2 to TRBJ1-5; 8 bases align to TRBD1. V dropped 3 bases and J dropped 0; count of bases not matched to a gene: 1. The germline V gene has CDR1 SGHTA and CDR2 FQGNSA. The CDR3 contains 15 residues. CDR3 sequence reads: CASSLTGASNQPQHF. The CDR3 DNA sequence: TGTGCCAGCAGCTTGACAGGGGCTAGCAATCAGCCCCAGCATTTT.

This chain joins TRBV9 and TRBJ2-3, with TRBD2 matching 13 bases. V was clipped by 1 base and J by 6 bases; unmatched bases: 5. The germline V gene encodes CDR1 SGDLS and CDR2 YYNGEE. The CDR3 has 16 amino acids. CDR3 in amino acids: CASSVTGLAGPDTQYF. The CDR3 coding sequence is TGTGCCAGCAGCGTAACGGGACTAGCGGGGCCTGATACGCAGTATTTT.

This sequence joins TRBV11-3 and TRBJ2-1; TRBD2 is a possible D gene (7 bases). Germline CDR1 reads SGHNT; CDR2 reads YENEEA. The CDR3 covers 15 residues. V lost 3 bases and J lost 9, with 18 bases in between. This CDR3 is CASSFRGATPGEQFF. The CDR3 DNA follows: TGTGCCAGCAGCTTCCGGGGGGCGACGCCTGGTGAGCAGTTCTTC.

This clone was observed a handful of times. The chain joins TRBV19 to TRBJ1-2, with TRBD1 identical over 9 bases. The V gene's germline CDR1 is LNHDA and CDR2 SQIVND (reference sequence). The CDR3 runs 15 residues. J gave up 8 bases and V 7 bases, and 14 bases lay outside the gene matches. For the CDR3, the DNA is TGTGCCAGTATCAGATCTGGGACAGGGAAAGAGGGCTACACCTTC. Its translation: CASIRSGTGKEGYTF.

The chain has TRBV11-3 and TRBJ1-6; D is perhaps TRBD1 (5 bases). With 4 bases removed from V and 6 bases from J, the gap between germline ends came to 13 bases. This CDR3 spans 15 amino acids. Per germline, CDR1 SGHNT and CDR2 YENEEA. The CDR3 protein is CASSSPTDFNSPLHF. For the CDR3, the DNA is TGTGCCAGCAGCTCACCGACAGATTTTAATTCACCCCTCCACTTT.

The rearrangement links TRBV6-4 to TRBJ1-6; D is possibly TRBD1 (6 bases). Looked up from germline, CDR1 is MRHNA and CDR2 is SNTAGT. Trimming stripped 5 bases from V and 7 bases from J, with 12 bases between. There are 14 residues in the CDR3. The CDR3 protein is CASSTDSGNSPLHF. CDR3 sequence (DNA): TGTGCCAGCAGTACGGACAGTGGGAATTCACCCCTCCACTTT.

The chain links TRBV7-9 to TRBJ1-3; D unresolved. Germline V lookup: CDR1 SEHNR, CDR2 FQNEAQ (reference sequence). CDR3 length: 14 amino acids. V lost 5 bases to trimming and J lost 0 bases, with 8 bases between them. Here the CDR3 reads CASSPDISGNTIYF. In nucleotides, the CDR3 is TGTGCCAGCAGCCCTGACATCTCTGGAAACACCATATATTTT.

CDR3 DNA: TGTGCCAGCTTGGGACAGTTAGCTAATCAGCTAGCGGGGGGGCCGGCAGATACGCAGTATTTT. Protein: CASLGQLANQLAGGPADTQYF. This rearrangement joins TRBV2 to TRBJ2-3; TRBD2 agrees at 12 bases. Germline values: CDR1 SNHLY, CDR2 FYNNEI. The CDR3 covers 21 residues. The ends lost 8 bases at V and 4 bases at J; junction bases unmatched: 25.

J is TRBJ2-5 and V is TRBV18; 8 bases align to TRBD2. V gave up 4 bases and J gave up 3 bases; unmatched junction bases: 4. CDR1 is KGHSH, CDR2 LQKENI, per germline. There are 14 residues in the CDR3. CDR3 sequence: CASSLGTREETQYF. As DNA, the CDR3 is TGTGCCAGCTCACTCGGGACTAGAGAAGAGACCCAGTACTTC.

The V and J genes are TRBV5-4 and TRBJ1-2; possibly TRBD1 for D (5 bases). V shed 4 bases and J shed 5 bases, with 15 bases lying between them. The CDR3 length is 14 residues. The germline gives CDR1 SGHNT, CDR2 YYREEE (reference sequence). The CDR3 spells CASSRGGEAYGYTF. CDR3 nucleotide sequence: TGTGCCAGCAGCCGGGGGGGGGAAGCATATGGCTACACCTTC.

This clone was counted once. The gene calls are TRBV24-1 and TRBJ2-3; 11 bases are a match to TRBD2. J lost 5 bases, V lost 4 bases, and 7 bases had no gene match. CDR1 is KGHDR, CDR2 SFDVKD, per germline. CDR3 length: 16 amino acids. Here the CDR3 reads CATSDLSGGAEDTQYF. The CDR3 region has the DNA TGTGCCACCAGTGACCTTAGCGGGGGGGCGGAAGATACGCAGTATTTT.

The chain recombines TRBV30 with TRBJ1-2, with a weak D call TRBD1 (6 bases). This CDR3 comprises 11 residues. The V gene's germline CDR1 is GTSNPN and CDR2 SVGIG (reference sequence). The CDR3 region has the DNA TGTGCGCAGGGGAAAGATTATGGCTACACCTTC. This sequence encodes CAQGKDYGYTF.

This chain links TRBV18 with TRBJ1-2, with 8 bases fitting TRBD1. CDR1 is KGHSH and CDR2 is LQKENI in the germline V gene. The CDR3 has 16 amino acids. The trim removed 6 bases at V and 8 bases at J, leaving 17 bases unmatched. CDR3 in amino acids: CASSPGTGQGVSGYTF. CDR3 coding DNA: TGTGCCAGCTCCCCCGGTACCGGACAGGGCGTTTCGGGCTACACCTTC.

This clone was recorded at least ten times. V and J are TRBV7-9 and TRBJ1-2; D call uncertain. The V end was cut by 3 bases, the J end by 6 bases, with 14 bases between. CDR1 and CDR2 (germline): SEHNR, FQNEAQ (reference sequence). The CDR3 is 14 residues long. DNA of the CDR3: TGTGCCAGCAGCTTCAGGTCATCCCCCGATGGCTACACCTTC. It yields the protein CASSFRSSPDGYTF.

The genes are TRBV18 and TRBJ2-3, with TRBD1 as a possible D gene (6 bases). V was shortened by 5 bases and J by 0 bases, with 6 bases between the two germline ends. The CDR3 loop spans 13 amino acids. Germline V gives CDR1 KGHSH, CDR2 LQKENI. The CDR3 DNA is TGTGCCAGCTCAGACAGGAGCACAGATACGCAGTATTTT. Protein: CASSDRSTDTQYF.

The chain combines TRBV28 with TRBJ2-2; 8 positions agree with TRBD1. V lost 10 bases, J lost 1 base, and 11 bases stayed unmatched. Germline lookup yields CDR1 MDHEN and CDR2 SYDVKM. The CDR3 consists of 16 residues. CDR3 coding DNA: TGTGCCACCATTTCCGGGACAGGATTGAACACCGGGGAGCTGTTTTTT. Protein: CATISGTGLNTGELFF.

This clone came up a few times. The rearrangement joins TRBV18 to TRBJ2-1; the match to TRBD2 covers 8 bases. Trimming at V came to 2 bases and at J to 7 bases, leaving 7 bases not matched to a gene. The length of the CDR3 is 15 residues. Per the germline V gene, CDR1 is KGHSH and CDR2 is LQKENI. Here the CDR3 DNA reads TGTGCCAGCTCACCAGGAGCGGGGGCGTTGAATGAGCAGTTCTTC. Its protein product is CASSPGAGALNEQFF. The whole variable domain, remainder taken from reference TRBV18 and TRBJ2-1, is NAGVMQNPRHLVRRRGQEARLRCSPMKGHSHVYWYRQLPEEGLKFMVYLQKENIIDESGMPKERFSAEFPKEGPSILRIQQVVRGDSAAYFCASSPGAGALNEQFFGPGTRLTVL.

This rearrangement joins TRBV29-1 to TRBJ1-2; maybe TRBD1 (5 bases). The germline gives CDR1 SQVTM, CDR2 ANQGSEA. The CDR3 length is 13 residues. V gave up 4 bases and J gave up 8 bases, with 17 bases separating them. The DNA of the CDR3 is TGCAGCGTTGTGGTTTCAGGGTTAAAGGGCTACACCTTC. Translated, it gives CSVVVSGLKGYTF.